The sequence of this T cell receptor (beta chain) was determined in a study of neurological immune-mediated disorders (dated by TCRdb to about 2019). For context, the study as a whole: Peripheral blood TCR-beta repertoires from HTLV-I-associated myelopathy (HAM/TSP) patients, multiple sclerosis patients and healthy controls were compared by UMI-based sequencing. Alongside PBMC samples, the set of approximately 100 TCR-beta libraries contained longitudinal samples, technical triplicates, and paired CD4+ and CD8+ T-cell subsets that had been sorted. Longitudinal HAM/TSP and healthy donors had 3 time-points each (3-40 month intervals). The cohort included about 70 subjects: about 14 with HAM/TSP, about 34 with multiple sclerosis, and approximately 20 healthy controls. On the study overall, not on this receptor specifically: TCR clonal expansion was highest in HAM/TSP patients and lowest in MS patients, with MS patients falling below even healthy controls. Across subjects, expanded clones never shared an identical CDR3 amino acid sequence, which suggests that the TCR-beta repertoires in every group were private.

The label giving this sample's time point can be read as: longitudinal time-point 1 (baseline). For unsorted PBMC libraries, 2 million PBMCs were used after storage in RNAlater at -80 degrees C until RNA extraction. PBMCs were separated from peripheral blood using Ficoll-Hypaque density gradient centrifugation and then cryopreserved in liquid nitrogen. cDNA was synthesized by template-switch 5'RACE using a primer with a 10-nucleotide random unique molecular identifier that tagged each TCR transcript. Each sequencing run produced over 170 million TCR-beta sequences covering 15-18 subjects. The RNeasy kit was used for extraction of total RNA. The KAPA Real-time Library Amplification kit was used to amplify TCR-beta VDJ regions with primers for the TCR constant region and the 5'RACE anchor. Sample indexes and Illumina adaptors were added in a first PCR, and a second PCR then increased library yield. After Ampure bead purification, the roughly 650 bp TCR product was size-selected on a 2% E-gel SizeSelection system. Library quality was checked on a Bioanalyzer, concentration was measured with Qubit, and libraries were quantified with the Kapa Library Quantification kit before pooling. Libraries were sequenced paired-end 2 x 150 bp on an Illumina HiSeq 2500. To increase sequence diversity, about 25-31% phiX was spiked into each library pool. The study's processing was this. Quality-filtered reads were processed with the UMI-based MiGEC pipeline, which removed over 75% of raw TCR sequences during error correction. VDJ genes were aligned to IMGT germline references, and clonotypes were defined by unique CDR3 amino acid sequence plus V-J genes. Clonal expansion, Shannon diversity and CDR3 relatedness (CalcPairwiseDistances, ClusterSamples) were evaluated with VDJtools, and phylogenetic trees were built with CLCbio workbench. Using coefficient-of-variation modelling across technical triplicates, the study counted a clone as expanded if it had at least 8 unique UMIs. TCRdb ran its own pipeline on the public reads, namely fastp trimming at Q25 and MiXCR clone calling, and kept in-frame beta chains. Each record represents a unique CDR3 protein, reported with the most common genes and DNA among its rows. The V and J calls and clone size are TCRdb's, not the authors'. Counted in this sample were about 60,000 distinct CDR3 sequences; approximately 12% of them appeared once. Clones ranked in the top ten supply 6% to 8.5% of the sample.

This clonotype turned up a few times. What this receptor recognizes is not known. A much larger clone is a single base away; this may be a read error. The CDR3, cysteine through phenylalanine, is 14 amino acids long. Kept here is only the CDR3 DNA, which spans 42 bases and is read in frame from base 1. CDR1 SGHRS and CDR2 YFSETQ are derived from the germline V gene. The clonotype was recovered from a male donor with HTLV-1-associated myelopathy (HAM/TSP). The V and J genes are TRBV5-1 and TRBJ1-4; 10 bases in between match TRBD1. Sequencing was carried out using PBMCs. Read as DNA, the sequence is TGCACCAGCGCCTGGGACAGGGGAGGTGAAAAACTGTTTTTT. Translated, this is CTSAWDRGGEKLFF.